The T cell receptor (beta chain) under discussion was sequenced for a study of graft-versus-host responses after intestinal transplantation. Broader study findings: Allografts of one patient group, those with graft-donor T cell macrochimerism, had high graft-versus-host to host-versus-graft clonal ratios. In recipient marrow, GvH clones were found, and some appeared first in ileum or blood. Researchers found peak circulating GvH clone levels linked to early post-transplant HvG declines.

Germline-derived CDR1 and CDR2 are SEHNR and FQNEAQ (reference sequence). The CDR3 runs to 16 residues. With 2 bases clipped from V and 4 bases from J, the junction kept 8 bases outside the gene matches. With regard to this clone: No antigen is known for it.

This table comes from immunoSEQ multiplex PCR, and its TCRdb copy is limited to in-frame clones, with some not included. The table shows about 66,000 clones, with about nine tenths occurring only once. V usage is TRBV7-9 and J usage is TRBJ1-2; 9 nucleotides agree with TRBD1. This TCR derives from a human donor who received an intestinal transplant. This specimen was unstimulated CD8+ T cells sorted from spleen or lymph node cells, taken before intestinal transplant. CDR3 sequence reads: CASSLSTGTGSYGYTF. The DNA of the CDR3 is TGTGCCAGCAGCTTAAGTACCGGGACAGGGTCCTATGGCTACACCTTC.